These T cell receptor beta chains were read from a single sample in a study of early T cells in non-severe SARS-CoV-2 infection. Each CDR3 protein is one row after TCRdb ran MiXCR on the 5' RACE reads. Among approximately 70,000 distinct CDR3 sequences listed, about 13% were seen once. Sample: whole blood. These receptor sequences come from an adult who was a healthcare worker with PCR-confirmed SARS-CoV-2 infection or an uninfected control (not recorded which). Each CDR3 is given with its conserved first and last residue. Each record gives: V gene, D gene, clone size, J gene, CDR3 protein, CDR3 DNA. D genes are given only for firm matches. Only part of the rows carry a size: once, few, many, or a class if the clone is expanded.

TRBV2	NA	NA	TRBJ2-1	CASTKTGTYNEQFF	TGTGCCAGCACTAAGACAGGAACTTACAATGAGCAGTTCTTC
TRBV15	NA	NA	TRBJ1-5	CATSGGQTQPQHF	TGTGCCACCAGCGGTGGACAGACTCAGCCCCAGCATTTT
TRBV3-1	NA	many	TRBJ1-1	CASSLDLTNTEAFF	TGTGCCAGCAGCTTGGACCTGACTAACACTGAAGCTTTCTTT
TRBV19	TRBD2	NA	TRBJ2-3	CASSIGGGTQYF	TGTGCCAGTAGTATAGGCGGGGGGACGCAGTATTTT
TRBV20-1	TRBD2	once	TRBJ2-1	CSALAGGYYNEQFF	TGCAGTGCTCTAGCGGGAGGTTACTACAATGAGCAGTTCTTC
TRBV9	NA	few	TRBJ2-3	CASSGTVSDTQYF	TGTGCCAGCAGCGGGACAGTCTCGGATACGCAGTATTTT
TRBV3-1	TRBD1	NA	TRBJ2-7	CASSQGRRDRGRWTSGTYEQYF	TGTGCCAGCAGCCAAGGACGCCGGGACAGGGGGCGTTGGACTAGCGGTACCTACGAGCAGTACTTC
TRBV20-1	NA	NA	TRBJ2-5	CSARGGIQETQYF	TGCAGTGCTAGAGGTGGAATCCAAGAGACCCAGTACTTC
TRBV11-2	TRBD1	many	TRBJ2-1	CASSKTGDRVGSEQFF	TGTGCCAGCAGCAAAACGGGGGACAGGGTCGGGTCTGAGCAGTTCTTC
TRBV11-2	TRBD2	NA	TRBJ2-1	CVSSPPGRGGNNEQFF	TGTGTCAGCAGCCCACCGGGTCGGGGGGGAAACAATGAGCAGTTCTTC
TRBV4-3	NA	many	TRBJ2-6	CASSQDSSGSGANVLTF	TGCGCCAGCAGCCAAGATAGTTCAGGGTCTGGGGCCAACGTCCTGACTTTC
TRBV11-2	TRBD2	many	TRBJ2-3	CASTPGLAGSDTQYF	TGTGCCAGCACACCGGGACTAGCGGGGTCGGATACGCAGTATTTT
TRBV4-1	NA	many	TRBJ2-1	CASSQDVAGSSYNEQFF	TGCGCCAGCAGCCAAGATGTTGCGGGGAGCTCCTACAATGAGCAGTTCTTC
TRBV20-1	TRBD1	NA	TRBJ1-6	CSARDPRQGVSSPLHF	TGCAGTGCTAGAGACCCTCGACAGGGTGTGAGTTCACCCCTCCACTTT
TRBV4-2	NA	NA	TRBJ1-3	CASSQGIDSGNTIYF	TGTGCCAGCAGCCAAGGGATCGACTCTGGAAACACCATATATTTT
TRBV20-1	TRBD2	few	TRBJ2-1	CSASTSVAGANEQFF	TGCAGTGCTTCCACGTCGGTAGCGGGGGCTAATGAGCAGTTCTTC
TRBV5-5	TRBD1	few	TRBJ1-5	CASSFGTGYQPQHF	TGTGCCAGCAGCTTCGGGACAGGGTATCAGCCCCAGCATTTT
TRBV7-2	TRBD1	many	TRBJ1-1	CASSLGGGGTEAFF	TGTGCCAGCAGCTTAGGAGGGGGCGGCACTGAAGCTTTCTTT
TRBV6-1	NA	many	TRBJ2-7	CASTRMGRSYEQYF	TGTGCCAGCACCCGAATGGGCAGAAGCTACGAGCAGTACTTC
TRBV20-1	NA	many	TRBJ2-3	CSASPSEGPDTQYF	TGCAGTGCTAGCCCCAGCGAGGGACCAGATACGCAGTATTTT
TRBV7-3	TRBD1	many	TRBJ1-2	CASSPTGGDGYGYTF	TGTGCCAGCAGCCCAACAGGGGGCGATGGGTATGGCTACACCTTC
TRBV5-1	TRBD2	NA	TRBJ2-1	CASSLLASGHNEQFF	TGCGCCAGCAGCTTGTTGGCTAGCGGACACAATGAGCAGTTCTTC
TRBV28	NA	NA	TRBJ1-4	CASREGNEKLFF	TGTGCCAGCAGAGAGGGGAATGAAAAACTGTTTTTT
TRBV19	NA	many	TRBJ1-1	CASIVLGGGWTEAFF	TGTGCCAGTATCGTGCTGGGAGGAGGATGGACTGAAGCTTTCTTT
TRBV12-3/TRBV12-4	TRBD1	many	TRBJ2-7	CASSPRTGDYEQYF	TGTGCCAGCAGTCCGAGGACAGGGGACTACGAGCAGTACTTC
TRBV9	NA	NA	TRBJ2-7	CASSVAVSPYEQYF	TGTGCCAGCAGCGTAGCCGTCAGCCCCTACGAGCAGTACTTC
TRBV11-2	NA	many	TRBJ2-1	CASSLDREQQFF	TGTGCCAGCAGCTTAGACCGGGAGCAGCAGTTCTTC
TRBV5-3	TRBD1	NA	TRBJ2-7	CARSLQGQLDEQYF	TGTGCCAGAAGTTTACAGGGGCAACTCGACGAGCAGTACTTC
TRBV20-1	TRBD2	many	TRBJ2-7	CSAIPGTSMYEQYF	TGCAGTGCTATTCCGGGGACTAGTATGTACGAGCAGTACTTC
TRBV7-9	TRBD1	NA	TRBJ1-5	CASSLMGQVGQPQHF	TGTGCCAGCAGCCTAATGGGACAGGTTGGGCAGCCCCAGCATTTT
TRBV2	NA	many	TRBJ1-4	CASSDRDGKLFF	TGTGCCAGCAGTGATCGTGACGGAAAACTGTTTTTT
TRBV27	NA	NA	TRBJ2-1	CASSSRDPNEQFF	TGTGCCAGCAGTTCTCGGGACCCCAATGAGCAGTTCTTC
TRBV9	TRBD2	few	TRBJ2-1	CASSVNTWEGNEQFF	TGTGCCAGCAGCGTAAACACCTGGGAGGGAAATGAGCAGTTCTTC
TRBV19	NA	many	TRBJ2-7	CASAGRPDHYEQYF	TGTGCCAGCGCGGGACGCCCTGACCACTACGAGCAGTACTTC
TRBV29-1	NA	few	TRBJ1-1	CSVGQVTEAFF	TGCAGCGTTGGGCAGGTCACTGAAGCTTTCTTT